This section outlines one T cell receptor (beta chain) sequence together with its context. The CDR3 covers 20 residues. V was shortened by 0 bases and J by 5 bases, with 26 bases between the two germline ends. From germline, CDR1 is LNHNV and CDR2 YYDKDF (reference sequence). Original methodology: Amplified reference gene primers provided the basis for estimating nucleated cell counts. The data were produced by immunoSEQ multiplex PCR, yet TCRdb's version contains in-frame clones alone and is incomplete. V, J and clone size reflect that table, while D and trimming were determined from the DNA. This sample has 65,000 to 100,000 clones, with 85% to 90% found just once. The data are from a study of blood T cell repertoires in COVID-19. About the study: Some COVID-19 samples were acute and others convalescent; all came from the United States, Italy and Spain. PBMCs, B-cell-depleted T cells, or T cells were the source of the cDNA or gDNA that made up the material.

This sequence was found in a woman older than 75 with acute or convalescent COVID-19. This chain connects TRBV15 to TRBJ1-5, with D possibly being TRBD1 (6 bases). The sequenced sample was peripheral blood. The DNA for the CDR3 is TGTGCCACCAGCAGAGATCTTTCGGGACACATCCTGTTGTTTCATCAGCCCCAGCATTTT. Translated: CATSRDLSGHILLFHQPQHF.